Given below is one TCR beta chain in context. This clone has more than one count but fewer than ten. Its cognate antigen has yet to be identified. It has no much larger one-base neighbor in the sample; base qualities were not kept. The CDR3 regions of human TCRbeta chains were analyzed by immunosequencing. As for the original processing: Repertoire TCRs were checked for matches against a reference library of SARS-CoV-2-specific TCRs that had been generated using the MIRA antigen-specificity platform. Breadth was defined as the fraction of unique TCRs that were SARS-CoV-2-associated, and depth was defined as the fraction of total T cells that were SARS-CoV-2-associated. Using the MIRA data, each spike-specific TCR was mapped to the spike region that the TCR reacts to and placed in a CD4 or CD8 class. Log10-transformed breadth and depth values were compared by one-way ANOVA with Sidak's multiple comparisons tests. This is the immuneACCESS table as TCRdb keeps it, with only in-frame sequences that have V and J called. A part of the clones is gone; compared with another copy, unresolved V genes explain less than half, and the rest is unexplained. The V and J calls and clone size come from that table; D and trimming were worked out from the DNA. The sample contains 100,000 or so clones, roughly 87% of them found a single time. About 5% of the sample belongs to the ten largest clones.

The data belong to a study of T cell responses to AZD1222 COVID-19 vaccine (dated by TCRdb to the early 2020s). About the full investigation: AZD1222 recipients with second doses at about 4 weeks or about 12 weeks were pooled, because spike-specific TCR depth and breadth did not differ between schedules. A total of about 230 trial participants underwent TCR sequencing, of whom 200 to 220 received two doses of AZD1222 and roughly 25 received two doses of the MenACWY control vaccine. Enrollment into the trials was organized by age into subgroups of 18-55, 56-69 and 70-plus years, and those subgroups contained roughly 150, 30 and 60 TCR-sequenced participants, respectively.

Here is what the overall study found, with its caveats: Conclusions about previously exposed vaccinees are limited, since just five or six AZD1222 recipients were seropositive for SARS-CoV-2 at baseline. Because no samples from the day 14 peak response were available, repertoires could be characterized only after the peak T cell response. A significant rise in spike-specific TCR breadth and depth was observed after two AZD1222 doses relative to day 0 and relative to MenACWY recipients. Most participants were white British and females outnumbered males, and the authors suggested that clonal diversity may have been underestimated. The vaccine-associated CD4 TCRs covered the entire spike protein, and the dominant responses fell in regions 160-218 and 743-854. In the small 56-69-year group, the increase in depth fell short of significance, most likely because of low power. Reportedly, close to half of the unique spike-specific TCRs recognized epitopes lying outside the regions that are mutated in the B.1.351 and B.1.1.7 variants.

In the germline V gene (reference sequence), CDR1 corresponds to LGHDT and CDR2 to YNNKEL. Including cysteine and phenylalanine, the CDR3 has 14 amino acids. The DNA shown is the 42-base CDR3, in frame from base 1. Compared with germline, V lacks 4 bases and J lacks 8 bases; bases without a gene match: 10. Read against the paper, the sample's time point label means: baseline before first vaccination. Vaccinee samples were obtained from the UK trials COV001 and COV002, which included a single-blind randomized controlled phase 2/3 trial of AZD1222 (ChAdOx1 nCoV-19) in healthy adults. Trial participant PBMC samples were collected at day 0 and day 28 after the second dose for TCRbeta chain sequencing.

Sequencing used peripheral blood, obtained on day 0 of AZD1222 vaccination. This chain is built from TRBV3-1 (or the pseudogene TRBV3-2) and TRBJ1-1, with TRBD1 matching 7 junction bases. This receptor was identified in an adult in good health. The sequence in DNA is TGTGCCAGCAGCCTAAAGAGACAGGGTTCAGAAGCTTTCTTT. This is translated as CASSLKRQGSEAFF.